The entry below gives a single T cell receptor (beta chain) sequence along with its context. The CDR3 extends over 12 amino acids. V shed 2 bases and J shed 10 bases, with 8 bases lying between them. Participants were aged about 18 to 100 years from some 24 US areas. Categorization into cohorts depended on clinical history that participants reported. Under the authors' procedure: Reference gene primer amplification in the assay estimated nucleated cell counts. Generated by immunoSEQ multiplex PCR, the TCRdb table keeps only in-frame clones and is missing some. V, J and clone size are taken as reported in that table, and D and trimming were inferred from the DNA itself. The data hold 310,000 or so clones, with about 89% observed a single time. This sample stems from a study of blood T cell repertoires in COVID-19. The overall study: In each case, the material was cDNA or gDNA derived from T cells, B-cell-depleted T cells, or PBMCs.

The chain is built from TRBV12-3 or TRBV12-4 and TRBJ1-4; D uncertain. The receptor's source is a woman between 35 and 50 years old who had recovered from COVID-19. The sequencing input was PBMCs or T cells enriched from blood (not recorded which). DNA of the CDR3: TGTGCCAGCAGTTTAAGGGAGGCAAAACTGTTTTTT. It translates to CASSLREAKLFF.